This is a list of T cell receptor beta chains from one sample in a study of blood T cell repertoires in COVID-19. Generated by immunoSEQ multiplex PCR, the TCRdb table keeps only in-frame clones and is missing some. The sample carries approximately 300,000 clones, around 90% recorded once. The sequenced sample consisted of peripheral blood. The receptors shown here come from a woman in her thirties or forties with COVID-19, enrolled during active disease. The CDR3 runs from the conserved cysteine through the conserved F or W. Each record gives: J gene, D gene, clone size, V gene, CDR3 DNA, CDR3 protein. The D gene is left open where the match is weak. For some rows the clone size is stated as once, few or many, or as a class when expanded; others skip it.

TRBJ1-6 TRBD1 . TRBV28 TGTGCCAGCAGTTCAGGGGGCGCAGAGAATTCACCCCTCCACTTT CASSSGGAENSPLHF
TRBJ1-2 . few TRBV19 TGTGCGAGTTCAGGGCTTGGCTACACCTTC CASSGLGYTF
TRBJ1-2 . once TRBV10-3 TGTGCCATCAGTGAGTCGACGACAGCCTATGGCTACACCTTC CAISESTTAYGYTF
TRBJ2-2 . . TRBV25-1 TGTGCCAGCAGCTCACAGGGGGGGACCGGGGAGCTGTTTTTT CASSSQGGTGELFF
TRBJ1-6 TRBD1 few TRBV18 TGTGCCAGCTCACCGGAGCCGGGACAGCATCATTCACCCCTCCACTTT CASSPEPGQHHSPLHF
TRBJ1-5 . many TRBV29-1 TGCAGCGTTGAACTCGGGGGCAATCAGCCCCAGCATTTT CSVELGGNQPQHF
TRBJ2-7 . . TRBV11-2 TGTGCCAGCAGCTTTGGAACAGGAACCTACGAGCAGTACTTC CASSFGTGTYEQYF
TRBJ1-1 . . TRBV7-2 TGTGCCAGCAGCTTAGAGAGATTGGCTGAAGCTTTCTTT CASSLERLAEAFF
TRBJ1-1 . . TRBV5-1 TGCGCCAGCAGCTTTTTTCCCACCGGGCCCGGAGCGGAGGCTGAAGCTTTCTTT CASSFFPTGPGAEAEAFF
TRBJ1-3 TRBD1 . TRBV19 TGTGCCACCACAGGGGATTTCTCTGGAAACACCATATATTTT CATTGDFSGNTIYF